This T cell receptor beta chain was sequenced during a study of cytomegalovirus exposure and HLA in healthy donors. PCR involved 60 Vbeta and 13 Jbeta primers. Data came from immunoSEQ multiplex PCR; TCRdb stores just in-frame clones and leaves some out. The table includes 90,000 to 150,000 clones, 75% to 80% detected once. CDR3 size: 17 residues. V shed 0 bases, J shed 5 bases, and the junction held 11 bases outside the gene matches. From germline, CDR1 is SGHNT and CDR2 YYREEE (reference sequence). The chain uses TRBV5-4 and TRBJ2-3, with 8 bases that match TRBD1. The sequence came from a woman in her thirties in good health and CMV-seropositive. The sample consisted of PBMCs. CDR3: CASSLGGRTGKGDTQYF. The CDR3 region has the DNA TGTGCCAGCAGCTTGGGGGGAAGGACAGGGAAAGGAGATACGCAGTATTTT.